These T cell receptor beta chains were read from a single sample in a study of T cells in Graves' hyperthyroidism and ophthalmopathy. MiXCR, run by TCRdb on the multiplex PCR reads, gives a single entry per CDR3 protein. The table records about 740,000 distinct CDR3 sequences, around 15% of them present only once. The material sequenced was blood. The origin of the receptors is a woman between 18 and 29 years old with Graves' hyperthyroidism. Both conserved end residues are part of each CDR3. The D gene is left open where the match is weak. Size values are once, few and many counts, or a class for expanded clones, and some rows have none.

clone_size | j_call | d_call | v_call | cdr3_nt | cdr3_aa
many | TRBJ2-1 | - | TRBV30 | TGTGCCTGGGCCCGAACAGGGAGGGATGAGCAGTTCTTC | CAWARTGRDEQFF
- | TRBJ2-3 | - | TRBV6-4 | TGTGCCGGCCCTCCTCCGGGGCCGGACCCAGATACGCAGTATTTT | CAGPPPGPDPDTQYF
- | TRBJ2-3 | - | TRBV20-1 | TGCAGTGCTAGAGATGTGCCGGATACGCAGTATTTT | CSARDVPDTQYF
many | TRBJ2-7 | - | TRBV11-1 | TGTGCCAGCAGGTCAGGGTTGGAAGAGCAGTACTTC | CASRSGLEEQYF
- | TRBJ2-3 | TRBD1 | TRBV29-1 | TGCAGCGTCGGGACAGGGGGAAAGGGCACAGATACGCAGTATTTT | CSVGTGGKGTDTQYF
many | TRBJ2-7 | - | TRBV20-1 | TGCAGTGCTAGGGGGGGACCTCCCGACGAGCAGTACTTC | CSARGGPPDEQYF
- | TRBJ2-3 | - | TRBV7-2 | TGTGCCAGCAGGAGGGCCTCACACACAGATACGCAGTATTTT | CASRRASHTDTQYF
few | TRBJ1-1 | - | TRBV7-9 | TGTGCCAGCACCCCCAGGGACACTGAAGCTTTCTTT | CASTPRDTEAFF
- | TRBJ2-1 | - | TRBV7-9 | TGTGCCAGCAGCTTAGAGGGAGGTCGTTCGTTCTTC | CASSLEGGRSFF
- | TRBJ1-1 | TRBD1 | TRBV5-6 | TGTGCCAGCAGCTTGCGGGACAGGGGACCGGGGACTGAAGCTTTCTTT | CASSLRDRGPGTEAFF
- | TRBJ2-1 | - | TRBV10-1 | TGCGCCAGCGGCCCTAGCTCCCCCAATGAGCAGTTCTTC | CASGPSSPNEQFF
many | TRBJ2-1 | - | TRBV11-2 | TGTGCCAGCAGCTCGAAGGAGCAGTTCTTC | CASSSKEQFF
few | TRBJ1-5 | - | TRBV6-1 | TGTGCCAGCAGTGAGAGTGGTGATCAGCCCCAGCATTTT | CASSESGDQPQHF
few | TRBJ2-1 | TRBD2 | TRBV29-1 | TGCAGCGTTGAAGTCCTAGGGACTAGCGGGGACAATGAGCAGTTCTTC | CSVEVLGTSGDNEQFF
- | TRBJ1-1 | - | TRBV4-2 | TGTGCCAGCAGCCACCTTGGCGGAAGGCCCACTGAAGCTTTCTTT | CASSHLGGRPTEAFF
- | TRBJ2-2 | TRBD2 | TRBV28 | TGTGCCAGCAGTTTATTCGGGACTAGCGGGAGTAAGGGGAACACCGGGGAGCTGTTTTTT | CASSLFGTSGSKGNTGELFF
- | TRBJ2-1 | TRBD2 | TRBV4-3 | TGCGCCAGCAGCCAATATATTCTAGCGGGAGCCCACAATGAGCAGTTCTTC | CASSQYILAGAHNEQFF
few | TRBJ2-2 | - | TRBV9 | TGTGCCAGCAGCGAAACAGGGATCACCGGGGAGCTGTTTTTT | CASSETGITGELFF
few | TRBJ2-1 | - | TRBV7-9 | TGTGCCAGCAGCTTCTTTGGGGAGCAGTTCTTC | CASSFFGEQFF
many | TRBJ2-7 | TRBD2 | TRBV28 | TGTGCCAGCAGTTCTCTATACCGGGACTACACCTACGAGCAGTACTTC | CASSSLYRDYTYEQYF
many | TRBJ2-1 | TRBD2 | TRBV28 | TGTGCCAGCAGTTCCATCTCGGCTAGCGGGATATCCTACAATGAGCAGTTCTTC | CASSSISASGISYNEQFF
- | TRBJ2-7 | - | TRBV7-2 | TGTGCCAGCAGATCGGACAGCATCTCCTACGAGCAGTACTTC | CASRSDSISYEQYF
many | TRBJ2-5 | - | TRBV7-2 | TGTGCCAGCAGCTTAGTCTCGACTATGCAAGAGACCCAGTACTTC | CASSLVSTMQETQYF
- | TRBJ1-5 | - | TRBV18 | TGTGCCAGCTCACCAAGCTCTCACCCCAGCAATCAGCCCCAGCATTTT | CASSPSSHPSNQPQHF
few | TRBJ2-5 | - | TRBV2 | TGTGCCAGCAGTGAAGAACTAACAGAGACCCAGTACTTC | CASSEELTETQYF
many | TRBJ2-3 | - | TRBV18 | TGTGCCAGCTCACCACCAGGGCCAGGTGGCACAGATACGCAGTATTTT | CASSPPGPGGTDTQYF
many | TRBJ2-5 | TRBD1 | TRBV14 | TGTGCCAGCATCTGGGGACAGTACCAAGAGACCCAGTACTTC | CASIWGQYQETQYF
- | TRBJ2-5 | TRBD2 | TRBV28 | TGTGCCACTTCACGCATGGCACTAGCGGGAGAAGAGACCCAGTACTTC | CATSRMALAGEETQYF
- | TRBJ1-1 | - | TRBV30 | TGTGCCTGGAGTGCCTACTTGAACACTGAAGCTTTCTTT | CAWSAYLNTEAFF
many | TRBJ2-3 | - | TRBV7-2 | TGTGCCAGCAGCTCCCCAGGGGGGGGGAGCACAGATACGCAGTATTTT | CASSSPGGGSTDTQYF
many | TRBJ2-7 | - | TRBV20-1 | TGCAGTGCTACTAAGGGGGACCTTACCTACGAGCAGTACTTC | CSATKGDLTYEQYF
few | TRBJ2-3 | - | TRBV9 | TGTGCCAGCAGCGTAGCGTTGTCGGGGGGCGTAACAGATACGCAGTATTTT | CASSVALSGGVTDTQYF
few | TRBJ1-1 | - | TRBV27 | TGTGCCGGCAGTCTGGACAGATCCACTGAAGCTTTCTTT | CAGSLDRSTEAFF
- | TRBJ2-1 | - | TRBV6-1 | TGTGCCAGCAGTGAAGCGGCGCCAGGACCCAACAATGAGCAGTTCTTC | CASSEAAPGPNNEQFF
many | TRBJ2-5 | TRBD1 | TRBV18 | TGTGCCAGCTCACAGAGCCTCAGGGGGATCGGAGAGACCCAGTACTTC | CASSQSLRGIGETQYF
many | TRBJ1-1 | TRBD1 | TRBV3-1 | TGTGCCAGCAGGGGGACAGGGGGATTCACTGAAGCTTTCTTT | CASRGTGGFTEAFF
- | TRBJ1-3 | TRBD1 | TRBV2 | TGTGCCAGCCGAGGGGGCTTTTATTCTGGAAACACCATATATTTT | CASRGGFYSGNTIYF
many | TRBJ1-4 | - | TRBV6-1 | TGTGCCAGCAGGAGGACAGCAACTAATGAAAAACTGTTTTTT | CASRRTATNEKLFF
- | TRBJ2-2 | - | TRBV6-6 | TGTGCCAGCAGTTACTCTGGGTACACCGGGGAGCTGTTTTTT | CASSYSGYTGELFF
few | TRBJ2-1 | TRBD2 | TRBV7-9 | TGTGCCAGCAGCCCAAAGATTACTAGCGGGAGGCTCTACAATGAGCAGTTCTTC | CASSPKITSGRLYNEQFF
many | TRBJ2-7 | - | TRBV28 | TGTGCCAGCAGTTTAGGGCGGACCGGGGACGAGCAGTACTTC | CASSLGRTGDEQYF
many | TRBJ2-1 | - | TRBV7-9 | TGTGCCAGCAGCCCTTCCACGGATGAGCAGTTCTTC | CASSPSTDEQFF
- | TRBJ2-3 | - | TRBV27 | TGTGCCAGCAGTTTTGGCTTCTCTACAGATACGCAGTATTTT | CASSFGFSTDTQYF
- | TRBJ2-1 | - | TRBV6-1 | TGTGCCAGCAGTGAATCAGGCAATGAGCAGTTCTTC | CASSESGNEQFF
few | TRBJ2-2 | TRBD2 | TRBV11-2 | TGTGCCAGCAGCTTGAATCCTAGCGGGAGTGCTGGCACCGGGGAGCTGTTTTTT | CASSLNPSGSAGTGELFF
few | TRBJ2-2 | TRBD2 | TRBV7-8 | TGTGCCAGCCGGCTAGCGGGAGTATCCGGGGAGCTGTTTTTT | CASRLAGVSGELFF
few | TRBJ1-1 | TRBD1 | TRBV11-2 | TGTGCCAGCAGCTTAGGGGACAGGGAGTATACTGAAGCTTTCTTT | CASSLGDREYTEAFF
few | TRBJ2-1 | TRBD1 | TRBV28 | TGTGCCAGCAGTTTTCGGGACAGGCATGAGCAGTTCTTC | CASSFRDRHEQFF
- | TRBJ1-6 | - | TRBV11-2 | TGTGCCAGCAGCCCACCGGAGGGTTATTCACCCCTCCACTTT | CASSPPEGYSPLHF
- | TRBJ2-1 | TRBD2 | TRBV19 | TGTGCCAGTAGTTGGCTAGCGGGAGGCGAGCAGTTCTTC | CASSWLAGGEQFF
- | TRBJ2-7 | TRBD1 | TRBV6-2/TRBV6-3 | TGTGCCACAGTTGTGGGACAGGGGTTCTACGAGCAGTACTTC | CATVVGQGFYEQYF
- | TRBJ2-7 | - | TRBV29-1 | TGCAGCGCGGGCAGGTCCCTTGAGCAGTACTTC | CSAGRSLEQYF
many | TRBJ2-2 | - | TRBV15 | TGTGCCACCAGCGGATGGGGGCGCGGGGAGCTGTTTTTT | CATSGWGRGELFF
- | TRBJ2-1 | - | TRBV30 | TGTGCCTGGAGTGTACTACGGGGTGAGCAGTTCTTC | CAWSVLRGEQFF
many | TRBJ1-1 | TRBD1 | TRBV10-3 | TGTGCCATCAGAAGTCGGACAGGGGCCGATCGGAACACTGAAGCTTTCTTT | CAIRSRTGADRNTEAFF